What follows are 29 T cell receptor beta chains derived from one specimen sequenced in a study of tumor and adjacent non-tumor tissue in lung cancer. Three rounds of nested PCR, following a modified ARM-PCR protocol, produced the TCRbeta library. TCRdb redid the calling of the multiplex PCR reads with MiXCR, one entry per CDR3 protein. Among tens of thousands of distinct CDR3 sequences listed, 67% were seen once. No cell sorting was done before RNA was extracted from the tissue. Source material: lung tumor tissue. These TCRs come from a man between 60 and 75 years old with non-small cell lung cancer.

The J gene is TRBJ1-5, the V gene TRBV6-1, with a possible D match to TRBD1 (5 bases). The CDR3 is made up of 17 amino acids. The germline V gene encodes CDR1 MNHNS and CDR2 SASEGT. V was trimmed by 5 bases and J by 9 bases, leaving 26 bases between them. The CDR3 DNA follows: TGTGCCAGCAGTAAAGAGCGGGGGGGGGTGACTTATCGGCCCCAGCATTTT. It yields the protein CASSKERGGVTYRPQHF.

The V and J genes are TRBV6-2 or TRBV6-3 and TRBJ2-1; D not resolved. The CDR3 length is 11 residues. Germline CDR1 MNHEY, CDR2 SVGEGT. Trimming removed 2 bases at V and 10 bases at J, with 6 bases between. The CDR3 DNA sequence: TGTGCCAGCAGTTACGACTTGGAGCAGTTCTTC. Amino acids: CASSYDLEQFF.

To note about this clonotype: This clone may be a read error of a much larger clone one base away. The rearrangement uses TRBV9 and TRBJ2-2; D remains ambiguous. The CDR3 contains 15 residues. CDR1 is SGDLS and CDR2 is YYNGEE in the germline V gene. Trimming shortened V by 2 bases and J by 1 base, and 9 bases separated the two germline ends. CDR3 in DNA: TGTGCCAGCAGCGTCCTTAAAGAGAACACCGGGGAGCTGTTTTTT. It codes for CASSVLKENTGELFF.

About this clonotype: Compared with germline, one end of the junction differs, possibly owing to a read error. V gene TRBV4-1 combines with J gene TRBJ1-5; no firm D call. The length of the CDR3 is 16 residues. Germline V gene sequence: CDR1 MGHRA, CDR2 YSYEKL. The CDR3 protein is CVSSQAPVRNNQPQHF. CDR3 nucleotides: TGCGTCAGCAGCCAAGCCCCAGTAAGGAACAATCAGCCCCAGCATTTT.

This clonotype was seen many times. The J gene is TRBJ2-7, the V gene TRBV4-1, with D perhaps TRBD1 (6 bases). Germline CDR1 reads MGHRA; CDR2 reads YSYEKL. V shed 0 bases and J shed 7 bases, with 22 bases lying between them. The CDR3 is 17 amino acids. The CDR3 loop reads CASSQDPTTHRVREQYF. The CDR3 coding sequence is TGCGCCAGCAGCCAAGATCCTACGACCCACAGGGTCAGGGAGCAGTACTTC.

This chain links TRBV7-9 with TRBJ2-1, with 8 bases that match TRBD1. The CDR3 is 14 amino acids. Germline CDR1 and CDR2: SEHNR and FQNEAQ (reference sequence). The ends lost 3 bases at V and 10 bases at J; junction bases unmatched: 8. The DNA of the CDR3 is TGTGCCAGCAGCTTTGGGGACAGGTTGGGGGAGCAGTTCTTC. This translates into CASSFGDRLGEQFF.

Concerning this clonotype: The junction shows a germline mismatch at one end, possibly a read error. CDR3 loop: CTSIGNNNQPQHF. The CDR3 DNA follows: TGCACCAGCATTGGGAACAACAATCAGCCCCAGCATTTT. This chain joins TRBV10-2 and TRBJ1-5; no reliable D call. The germline V gene encodes CDR1 WSHSY and CDR2 SAAADI. This CDR3 is built from 13 residues.

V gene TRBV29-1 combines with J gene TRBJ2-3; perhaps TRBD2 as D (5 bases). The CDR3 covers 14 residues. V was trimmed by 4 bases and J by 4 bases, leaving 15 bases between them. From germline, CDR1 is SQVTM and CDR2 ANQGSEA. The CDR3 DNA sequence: TGCAGCGTTGGAGGGATGCCCTCTTCAGATACGCAGTATTTT. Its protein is CSVGGMPSSDTQYF.

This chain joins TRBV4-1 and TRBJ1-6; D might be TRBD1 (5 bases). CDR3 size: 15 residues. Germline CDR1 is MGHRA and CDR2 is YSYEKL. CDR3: CACSLNDRPNSPLHF. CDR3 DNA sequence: TGCGCGTGCAGTCTTAACGACAGACCTAATTCACCCCTCCACTTT.

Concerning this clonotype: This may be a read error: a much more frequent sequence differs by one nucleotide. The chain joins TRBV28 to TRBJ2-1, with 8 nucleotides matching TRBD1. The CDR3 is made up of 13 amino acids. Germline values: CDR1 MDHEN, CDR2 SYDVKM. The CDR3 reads CASSLRSSGQGYF. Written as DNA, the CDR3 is TGTGCCAGCAGTTTACGAAGCTCCGGACAGGGATACTTC.

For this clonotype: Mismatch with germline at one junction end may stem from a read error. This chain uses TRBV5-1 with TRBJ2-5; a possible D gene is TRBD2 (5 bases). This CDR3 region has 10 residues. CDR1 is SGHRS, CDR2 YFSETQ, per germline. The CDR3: CARPGETQSF. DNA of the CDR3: TGCGCCAGACCCGGGGAGACACAGTCTTTC.

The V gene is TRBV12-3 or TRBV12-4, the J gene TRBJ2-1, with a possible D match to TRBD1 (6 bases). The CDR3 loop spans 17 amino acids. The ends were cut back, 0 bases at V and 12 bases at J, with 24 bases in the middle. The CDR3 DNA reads TGTGCCAGCAGTTTAGCCCGGGGACATGGCCCCTCGAGTGTGCAGTTCTTC. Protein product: CASSLARGHGPSSVQFF.

CDR3 nucleotides: TGCAGTGCTGGGACAGGGGGCGGTTTAACTGAAGCTTTCTTT. This codes for CSAGTGGGLTEAFF. The J gene is TRBJ1-1, the V gene TRBV20-1; 12 nucleotides match TRBD1. Germline trimming cut 5 bases from V and 5 bases from J; bases unmatched to any gene: 6. CDR3 length equals 14 residues. CDR1 is DFQATT, CDR2 SNEGSKA, per germline (reference sequence).

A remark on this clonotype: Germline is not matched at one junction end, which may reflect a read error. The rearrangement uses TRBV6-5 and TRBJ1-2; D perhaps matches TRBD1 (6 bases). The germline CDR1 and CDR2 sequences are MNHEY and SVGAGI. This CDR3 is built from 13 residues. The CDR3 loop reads CATSKQGRYGYTF. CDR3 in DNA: TGCGCCACCAGTAAACAGGGTCGCTATGGCTACACCTTC.

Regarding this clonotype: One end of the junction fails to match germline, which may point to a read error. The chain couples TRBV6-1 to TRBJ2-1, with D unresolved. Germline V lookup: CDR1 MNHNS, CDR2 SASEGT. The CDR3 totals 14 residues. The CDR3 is CVSSESINRDEQFF. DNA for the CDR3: TGTGTCAGCAGTGAAAGCATAAACCGAGATGAGCAGTTCTTC.

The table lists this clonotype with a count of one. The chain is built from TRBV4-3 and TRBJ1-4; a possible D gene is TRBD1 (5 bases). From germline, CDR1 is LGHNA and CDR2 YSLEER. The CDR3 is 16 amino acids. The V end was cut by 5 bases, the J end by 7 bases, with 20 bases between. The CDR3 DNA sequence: TGCGCCAGCAGCACTAGCTCCTGGTCGAGGGGTGAAAAACTGTTTTTT. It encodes CASSTSSWSRGEKLFF.

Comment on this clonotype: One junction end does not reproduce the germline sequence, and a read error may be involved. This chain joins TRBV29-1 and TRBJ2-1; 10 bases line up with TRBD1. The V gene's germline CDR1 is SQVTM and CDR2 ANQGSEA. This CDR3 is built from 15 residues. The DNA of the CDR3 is TGCAGCATTGAACCGGGACAGGGGTTCTGGAATGAGCGGTTCTTC. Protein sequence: CSIEPGQGFWNERFF.

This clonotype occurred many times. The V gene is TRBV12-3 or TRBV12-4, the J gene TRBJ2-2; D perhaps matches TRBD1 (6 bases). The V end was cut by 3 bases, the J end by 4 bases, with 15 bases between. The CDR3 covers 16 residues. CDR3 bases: TGTGCCAGCAGTTTTTCCCCCACAGGGCGCACCGGGGAGCTGTTTTTT. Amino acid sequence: CASSFSPTGRTGELFF.

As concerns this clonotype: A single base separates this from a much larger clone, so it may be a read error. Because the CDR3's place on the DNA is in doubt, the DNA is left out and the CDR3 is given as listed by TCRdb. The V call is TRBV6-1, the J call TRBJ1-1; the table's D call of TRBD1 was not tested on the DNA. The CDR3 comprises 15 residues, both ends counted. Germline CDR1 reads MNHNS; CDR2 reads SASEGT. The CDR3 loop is CASSEVARGNTEASF.

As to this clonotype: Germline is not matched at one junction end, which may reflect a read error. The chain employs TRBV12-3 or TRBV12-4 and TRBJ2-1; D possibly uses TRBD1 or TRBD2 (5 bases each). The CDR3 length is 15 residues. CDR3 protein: CSSKEEDISYNEQFF. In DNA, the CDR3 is TGTTCCAGCAAAGAGGAGGACATCTCCTACAATGAGCAGTTCTTC.

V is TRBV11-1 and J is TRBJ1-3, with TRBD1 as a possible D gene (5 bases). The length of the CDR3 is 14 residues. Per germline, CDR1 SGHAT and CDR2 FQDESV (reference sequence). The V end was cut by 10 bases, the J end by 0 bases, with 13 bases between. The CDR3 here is CATSKDISGNTIYF. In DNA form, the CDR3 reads TGTGCCACCTCCAAGGACATCTCTGGAAACACCATATATTTT. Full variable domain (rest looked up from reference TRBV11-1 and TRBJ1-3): EAEVAQSPRYKITEKSQAVAFWCDPISGHATLYWYRQILGQGPELLVQFQDESVVDDSQLPKDRFSAERLKGVDSTLKIQPAELGDSAMYLCATSKDISGNTIYFGEGSWLTVV.

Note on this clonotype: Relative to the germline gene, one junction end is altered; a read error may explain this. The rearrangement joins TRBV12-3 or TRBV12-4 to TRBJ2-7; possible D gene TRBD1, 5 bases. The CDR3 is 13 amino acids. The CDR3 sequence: CGSSFGQGYEQYF. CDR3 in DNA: TGTGGCAGCAGTTTCGGGCAGGGCTACGAGCAATACTTC.

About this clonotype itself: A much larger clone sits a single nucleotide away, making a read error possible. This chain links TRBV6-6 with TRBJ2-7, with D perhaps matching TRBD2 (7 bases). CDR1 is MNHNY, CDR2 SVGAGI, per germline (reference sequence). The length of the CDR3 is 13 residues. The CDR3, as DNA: TGTACCAGCAGGTACGGGGGGCTGGACGAGCAGTACTTC. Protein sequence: CTSRYGGLDEQYF.

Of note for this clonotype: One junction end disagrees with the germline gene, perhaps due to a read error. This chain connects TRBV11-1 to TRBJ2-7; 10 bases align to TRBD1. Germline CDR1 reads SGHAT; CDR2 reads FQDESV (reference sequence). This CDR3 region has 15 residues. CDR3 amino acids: CASNTAGQGRYEKYF. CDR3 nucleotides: TGTGCTAGCAACACCGCGGGACAGGGGCGTTACGAGAAGTACTTC.

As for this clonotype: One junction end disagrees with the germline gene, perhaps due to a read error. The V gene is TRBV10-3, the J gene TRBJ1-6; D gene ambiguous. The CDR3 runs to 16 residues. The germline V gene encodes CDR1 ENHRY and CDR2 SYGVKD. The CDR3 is CAISESPQRVRSPLHF. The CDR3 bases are TGTGCCATCAGCGAGTCCCCCCAGCGGGTAAGGTCACCCCTCCACTTT.

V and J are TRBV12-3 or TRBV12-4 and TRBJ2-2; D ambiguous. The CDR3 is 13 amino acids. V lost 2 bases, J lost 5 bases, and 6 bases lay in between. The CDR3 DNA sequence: TGTGCCAGCAGTTTATGTCAAACCGGGGAGCTGTTTTTT. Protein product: CASSLCQTGELFF.

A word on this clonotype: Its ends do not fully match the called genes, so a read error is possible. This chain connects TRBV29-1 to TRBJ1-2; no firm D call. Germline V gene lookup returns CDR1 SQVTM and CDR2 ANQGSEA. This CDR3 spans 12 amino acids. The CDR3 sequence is CSVQTYHYGYTF. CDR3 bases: TGTAGCGTGCAGACCTACCACTATGGCTACACCTTC.

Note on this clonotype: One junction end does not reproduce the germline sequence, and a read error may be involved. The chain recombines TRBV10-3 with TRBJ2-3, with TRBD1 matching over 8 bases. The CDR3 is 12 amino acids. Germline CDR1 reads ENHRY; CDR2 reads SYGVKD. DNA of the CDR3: TGTGCCATCGGACAGGGAACGGATACGCACTATTTT. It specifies CAIGQGTDTHYF.

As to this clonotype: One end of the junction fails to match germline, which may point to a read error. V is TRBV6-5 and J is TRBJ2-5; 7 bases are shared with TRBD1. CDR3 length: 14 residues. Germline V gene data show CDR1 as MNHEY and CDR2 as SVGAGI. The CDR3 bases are TGTGCCAGCAGTCTTTCGACAGGGTCAGAGACTCAGTACTTC. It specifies CASSLSTGSETQYF.